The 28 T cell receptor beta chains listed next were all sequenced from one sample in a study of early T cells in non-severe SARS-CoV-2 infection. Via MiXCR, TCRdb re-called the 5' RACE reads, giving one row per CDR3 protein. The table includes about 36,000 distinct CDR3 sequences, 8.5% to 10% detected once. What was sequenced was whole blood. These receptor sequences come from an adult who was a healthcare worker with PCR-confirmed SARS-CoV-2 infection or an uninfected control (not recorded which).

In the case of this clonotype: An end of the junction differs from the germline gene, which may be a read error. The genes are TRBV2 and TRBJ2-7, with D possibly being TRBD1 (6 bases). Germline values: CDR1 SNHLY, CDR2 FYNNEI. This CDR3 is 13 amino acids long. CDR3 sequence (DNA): TGTGCCAGCAGTGAAACTAGGGACACCGCGAAAAGTTTC. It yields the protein CASSETRDTAKSF.

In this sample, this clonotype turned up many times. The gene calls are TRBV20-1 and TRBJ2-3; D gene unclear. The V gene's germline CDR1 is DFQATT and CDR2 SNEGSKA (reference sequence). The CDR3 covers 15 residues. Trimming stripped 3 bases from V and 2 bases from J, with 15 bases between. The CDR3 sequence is CSARRLGGHTDTQYF. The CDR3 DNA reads TGCAGTGCTAGGAGGCTCGGTGGGCACACAGATACGCAGTATTTT.

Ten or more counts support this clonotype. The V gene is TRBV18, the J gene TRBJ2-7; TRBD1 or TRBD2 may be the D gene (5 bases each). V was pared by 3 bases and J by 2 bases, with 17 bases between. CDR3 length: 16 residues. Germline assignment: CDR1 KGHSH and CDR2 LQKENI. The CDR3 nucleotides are TGTGCCAGCTCACCTAGAGGGGACGTCTCCACCTACGAGCAGTACTTC. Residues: CASSPRGDVSTYEQYF.

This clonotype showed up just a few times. CDR3 sequence: CASSAPTRGLATSTDTQYF. The DNA for the CDR3 is TGTGCCAGCAGCGCGCCAACCCGGGGGCTAGCCACAAGCACAGATACGCAGTATTTT. The rearrangement uses TRBV9 and TRBJ2-3; D possibly uses TRBD1 or TRBD2 (6 bases each). The CDR3 sequence is 19 residues long. CDR1 and CDR2 from the germline V gene are SGDLS and YYNGEE. V was trimmed by 3 bases and J by 0 bases, leaving 23 bases between them.

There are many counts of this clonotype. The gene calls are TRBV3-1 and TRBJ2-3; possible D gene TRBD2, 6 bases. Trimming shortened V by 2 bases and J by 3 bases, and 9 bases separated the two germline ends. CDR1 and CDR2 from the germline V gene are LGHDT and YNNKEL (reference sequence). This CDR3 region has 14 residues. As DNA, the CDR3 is TGTGCCAGCAGCCAACTACTAGCTACAGATACGCAGTATTTT. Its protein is CASSQLLATDTQYF.

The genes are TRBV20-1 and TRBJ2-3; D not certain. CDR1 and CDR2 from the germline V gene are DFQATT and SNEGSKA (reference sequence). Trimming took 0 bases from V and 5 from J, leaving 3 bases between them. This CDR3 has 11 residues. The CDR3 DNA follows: TGCAGTGCTAGAGATCAAGATACGCAGTATTTT. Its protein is CSARDQDTQYF.

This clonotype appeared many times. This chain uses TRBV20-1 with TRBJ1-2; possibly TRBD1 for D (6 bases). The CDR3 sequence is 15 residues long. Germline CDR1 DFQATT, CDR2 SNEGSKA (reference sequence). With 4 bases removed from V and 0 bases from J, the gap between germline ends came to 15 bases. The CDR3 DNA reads TGCAGTGCTAACCCGACAGGACAAGCTAACTATGGCTACACCTTC. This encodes CSANPTGQANYGYTF.

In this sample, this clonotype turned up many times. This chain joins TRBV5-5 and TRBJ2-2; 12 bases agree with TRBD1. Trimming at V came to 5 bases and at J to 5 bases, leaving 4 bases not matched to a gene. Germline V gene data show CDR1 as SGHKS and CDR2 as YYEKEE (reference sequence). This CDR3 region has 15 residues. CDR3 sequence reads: CASSWDRGQTGELFF. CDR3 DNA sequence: TGTGCCAGCAGTTGGGACAGGGGGCAGACCGGGGAGCTGTTTTTT.

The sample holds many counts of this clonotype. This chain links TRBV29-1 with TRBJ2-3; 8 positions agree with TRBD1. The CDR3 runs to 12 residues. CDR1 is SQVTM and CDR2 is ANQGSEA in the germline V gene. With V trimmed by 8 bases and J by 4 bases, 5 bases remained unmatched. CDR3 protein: CSSGGAADTQYF. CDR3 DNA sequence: TGCAGCTCAGGGGGCGCGGCAGATACGCAGTATTTT.

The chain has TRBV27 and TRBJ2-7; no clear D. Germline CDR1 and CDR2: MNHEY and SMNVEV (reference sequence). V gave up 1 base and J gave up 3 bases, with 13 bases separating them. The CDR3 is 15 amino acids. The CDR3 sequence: CASSLLSGFIYEQYF. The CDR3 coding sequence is TGTGCCAGCAGTTTATTGTCCGGGTTTATCTACGAGCAGTACTTC.

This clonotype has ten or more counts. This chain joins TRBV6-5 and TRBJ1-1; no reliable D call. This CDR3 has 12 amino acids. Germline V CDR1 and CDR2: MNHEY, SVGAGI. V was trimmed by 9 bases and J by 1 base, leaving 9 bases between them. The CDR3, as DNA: TGTGCCAGTCAAGACGGGAACACTGAAGCTTTCTTT. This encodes CASQDGNTEAFF.

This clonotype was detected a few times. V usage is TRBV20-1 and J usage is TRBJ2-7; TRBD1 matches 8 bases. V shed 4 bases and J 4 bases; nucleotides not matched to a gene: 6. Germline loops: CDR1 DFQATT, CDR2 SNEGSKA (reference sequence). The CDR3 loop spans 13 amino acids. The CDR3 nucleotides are TGCAGTGCTACAGGGGGCACGGAATACGAGCAGTACTTC. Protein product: CSATGGTEYEQYF.

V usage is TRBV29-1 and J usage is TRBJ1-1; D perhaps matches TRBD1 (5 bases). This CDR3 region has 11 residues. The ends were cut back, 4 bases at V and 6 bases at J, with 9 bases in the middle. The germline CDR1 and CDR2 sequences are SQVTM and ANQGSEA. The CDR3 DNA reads TGCAGCGTTGGGGGGAGGGCTGAAGCTTTCTTT. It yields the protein CSVGGRAEAFF.

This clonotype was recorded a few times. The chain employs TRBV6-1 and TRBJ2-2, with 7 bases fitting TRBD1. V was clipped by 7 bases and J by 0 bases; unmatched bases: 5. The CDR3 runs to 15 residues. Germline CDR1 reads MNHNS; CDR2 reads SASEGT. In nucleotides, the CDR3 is TGTGCCAGCACCACTGGGACAGCGAACACCGGGGAGCTGTTTTTT. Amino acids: CASTTGTANTGELFF.

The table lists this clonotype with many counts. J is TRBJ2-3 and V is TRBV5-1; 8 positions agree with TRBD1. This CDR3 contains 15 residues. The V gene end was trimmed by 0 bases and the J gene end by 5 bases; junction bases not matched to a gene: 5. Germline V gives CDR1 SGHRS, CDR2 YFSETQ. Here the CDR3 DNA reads TGCGCCAGCAGCTTGGCAGGGGGCGCAGTAGATACGCAGTATTTT. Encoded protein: CASSLAGGAVDTQYF.

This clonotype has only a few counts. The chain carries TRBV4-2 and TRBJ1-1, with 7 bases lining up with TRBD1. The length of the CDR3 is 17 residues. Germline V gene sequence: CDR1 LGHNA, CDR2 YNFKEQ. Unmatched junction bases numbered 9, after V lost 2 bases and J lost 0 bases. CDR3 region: CASSQNDRAPMNTEAFF. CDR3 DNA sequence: TGTGCCAGCAGCCAAAATGACAGGGCCCCCATGAACACTGAAGCTTTCTTT.

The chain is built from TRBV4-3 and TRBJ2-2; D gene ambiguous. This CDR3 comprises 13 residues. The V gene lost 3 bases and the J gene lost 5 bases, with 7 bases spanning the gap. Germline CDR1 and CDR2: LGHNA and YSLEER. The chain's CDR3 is CASSQSETGELFF. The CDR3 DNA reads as TGCGCCAGCAGCCAGTCCGAGACCGGGGAGCTGTTTTTT.

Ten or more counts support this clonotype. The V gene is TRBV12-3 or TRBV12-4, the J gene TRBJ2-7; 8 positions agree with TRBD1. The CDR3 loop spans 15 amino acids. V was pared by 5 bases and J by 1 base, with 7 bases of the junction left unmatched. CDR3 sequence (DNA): TGTGCCAGCAGTCCCAGACAGGGGCCTTCCTACGAGCAGTACTTC. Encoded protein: CASSPRQGPSYEQYF.

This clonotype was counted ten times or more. In DNA form, the CDR3 reads TGTGCCAGCAGCTTTCTTTACTACGAGCAGTACTTC. Its protein product is CASSFLYYEQYF. This chain uses TRBV11-2 with TRBJ2-7; no reliable D call. The CDR3 is made up of 12 amino acids. In germline, CDR1 is SGHAT, CDR2 FQNNGV. V lost 3 bases and J 3 bases, leaving 6 bases between the germline ends.

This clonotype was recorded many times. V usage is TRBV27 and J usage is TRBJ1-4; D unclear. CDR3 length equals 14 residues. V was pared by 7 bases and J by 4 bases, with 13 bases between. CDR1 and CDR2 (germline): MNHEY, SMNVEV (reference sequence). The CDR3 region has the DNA TGTGCCAGCAAACAAAACTCATATAATGAAAAACTGTTTTTT. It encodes CASKQNSYNEKLFF.

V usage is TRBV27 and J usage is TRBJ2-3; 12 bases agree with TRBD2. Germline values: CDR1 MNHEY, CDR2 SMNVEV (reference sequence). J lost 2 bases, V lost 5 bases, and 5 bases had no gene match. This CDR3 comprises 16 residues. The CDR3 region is CASSALAGGLTDTQYF. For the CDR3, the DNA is TGTGCCAGCAGTGCACTAGCGGGGGGCCTCACAGATACGCAGTATTTT.

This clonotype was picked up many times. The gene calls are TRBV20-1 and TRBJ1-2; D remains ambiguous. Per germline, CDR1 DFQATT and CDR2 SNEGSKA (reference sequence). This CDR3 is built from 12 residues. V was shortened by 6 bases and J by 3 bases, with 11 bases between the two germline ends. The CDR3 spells CSAREMDYGYTF. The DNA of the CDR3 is TGCAGTGCCCGGGAGATGGACTATGGCTACACCTTC.

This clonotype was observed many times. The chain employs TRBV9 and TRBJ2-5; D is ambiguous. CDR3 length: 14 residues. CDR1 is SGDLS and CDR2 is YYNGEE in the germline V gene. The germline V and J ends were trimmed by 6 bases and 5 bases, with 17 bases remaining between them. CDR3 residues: CASTDPNNAETQYF. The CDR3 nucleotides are TGTGCCAGCACGGACCCAAACAATGCTGAGACCCAGTACTTC.

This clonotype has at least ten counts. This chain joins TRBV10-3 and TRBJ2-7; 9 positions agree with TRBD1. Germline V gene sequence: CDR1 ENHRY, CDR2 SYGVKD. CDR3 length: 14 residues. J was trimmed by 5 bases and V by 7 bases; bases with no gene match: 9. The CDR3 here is CAINPGTGSNEQYF. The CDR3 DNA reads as TGTGCCATCAACCCCGGGACAGGGAGCAACGAGCAGTACTTC.

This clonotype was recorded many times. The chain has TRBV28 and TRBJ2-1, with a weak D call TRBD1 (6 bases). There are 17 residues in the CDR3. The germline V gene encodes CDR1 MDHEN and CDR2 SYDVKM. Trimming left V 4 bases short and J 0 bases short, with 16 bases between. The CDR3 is CASSSPQTGSSYNEQFF. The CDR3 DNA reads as TGTGCCAGCAGTTCCCCACAAACAGGGAGCTCCTACAATGAGCAGTTCTTC.

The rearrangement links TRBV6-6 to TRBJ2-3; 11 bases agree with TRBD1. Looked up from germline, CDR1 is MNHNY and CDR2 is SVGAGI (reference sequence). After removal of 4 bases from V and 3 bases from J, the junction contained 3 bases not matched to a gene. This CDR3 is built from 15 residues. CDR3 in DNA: TGTGCCAGCAGTTCCCGGGACAGGGGGACAGATACGCAGTATTTT. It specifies CASSSRDRGTDTQYF.

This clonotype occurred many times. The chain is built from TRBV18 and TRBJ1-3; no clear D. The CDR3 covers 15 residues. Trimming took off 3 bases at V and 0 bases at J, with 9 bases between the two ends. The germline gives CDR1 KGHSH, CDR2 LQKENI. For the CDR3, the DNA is TGTGCCAGCTCACCCGACCCATTCTCTGGAAACACCATATATTTT. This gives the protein CASSPDPFSGNTIYF.

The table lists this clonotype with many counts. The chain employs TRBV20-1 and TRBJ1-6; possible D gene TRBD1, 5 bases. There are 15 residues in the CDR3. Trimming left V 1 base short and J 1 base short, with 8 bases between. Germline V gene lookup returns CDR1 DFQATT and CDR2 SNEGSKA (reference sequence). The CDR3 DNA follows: TGCAGTGCTAGAGGGGGGGTGTCCTATAATTCACCCCTCCACTTT. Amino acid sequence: CSARGGVSYNSPLHF.